This record concerns one T cell receptor beta chain sequence. Its specificity is unknown. The entry originates in a study of Ad26.COV2.S vaccination and SARS-CoV-2 variants. Study-wide findings and caveats: Vaccine recipients showed a spike-specific TCR breadth that was higher than in placebo recipients. Reportedly, after vaccination the spike-specific CD8+ and CD4+ T cell responses displayed substantial breadth. Those who received vaccine or placebo ended up with similar non-spike TCR breadth. Overall T cell responses may have been underestimated by the analyses of TCR breadth and depth.

The germline gives CDR1 SGHRS, CDR2 YFSETQ. Trimming pared 0 bases from V and 0 bases from J, leaving 10 bases between. The CDR3 totals 15 residues. Generated by immunoSEQ multiplex PCR, the TCRdb table keeps only in-frame clones and is missing some. The table has roughly 92,000 clones, approximately 81% seen once. The chain employs TRBV5-1 and TRBJ2-7; weak D call: TRBD2 (5 bases). This TCR was sampled from a human donor who had recovered from COVID-19. Material: peripheral blood, obtained after recovery from COVID-19. The CDR3 DNA reads TGCGCCAGCAGCTTGGTAGCGACCAGCTCCTACGAGCAGTACTTC. It codes for CASSLVATSSYEQYF.